The T cell receptor (beta chain) under discussion was sequenced for a study of molecular identifiers for immune sequencing clone quantification. Findings and caveats of the study: Researchers reportedly could pick up spiked Jurkat TCR RNA from one cell mixed into one million naive cells. Under 1% of molecules in naive cells, but over 97% of effector molecules, belonged to clones above 20 RNA copies.

This CDR3 contains 18 residues. Per the germline V gene, CDR1 is MGHRA and CDR2 is YSYEKL. Trimming took 1 base from V and 0 from J; bases not matched to a gene: 9. Naive CD8 T cells, phenotype CD8+CD4-CCR7+CD45RA+, were sorted. In regard to this clonotype: No antigen is known for it.

With listed TCR primers and previously described methods, bulk TCR libraries were prepared. TCRdb reprocessed the PCR reads with MiXCR, giving one entry per CDR3 protein. The sample includes around 480,000 distinct CDR3 sequences, roughly 26% of them seen just once. This rearrangement joins TRBV4-1 to TRBJ2-4; 7 nucleotides agree with TRBD1. The sequenced material came from naive CD8+ T cells from blood, with Jurkat cell RNA spiked in. The subset: FACS-sorted CD8+CD4-CCR7+CD45RA+ naive T cells. This receptor was obtained from a human donor in good health. Some libraries in this study had Jurkat cell RNA spiked in. The DNA for the CDR3 is TGCGCCAGCAGCCAAGTACGGGACAGCAATTTAGCCAAAAACATTCAGTACTTC. Translating gives CASSQVRDSNLAKNIQYF.